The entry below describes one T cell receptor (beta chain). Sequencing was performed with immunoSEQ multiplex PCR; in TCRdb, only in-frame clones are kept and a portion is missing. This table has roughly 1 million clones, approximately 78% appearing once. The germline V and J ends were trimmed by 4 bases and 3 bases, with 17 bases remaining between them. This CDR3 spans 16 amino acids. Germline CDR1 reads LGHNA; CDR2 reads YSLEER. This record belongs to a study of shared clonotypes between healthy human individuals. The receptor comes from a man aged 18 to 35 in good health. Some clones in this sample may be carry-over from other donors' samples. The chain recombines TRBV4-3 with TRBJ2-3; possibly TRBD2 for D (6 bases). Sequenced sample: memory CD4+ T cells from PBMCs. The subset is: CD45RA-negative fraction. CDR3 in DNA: TGCGCCAGCAGCCCCCAACGGGAGCGGGTGACAGATACGCAGTATTTT. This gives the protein CASSPQRERVTDTQYF.